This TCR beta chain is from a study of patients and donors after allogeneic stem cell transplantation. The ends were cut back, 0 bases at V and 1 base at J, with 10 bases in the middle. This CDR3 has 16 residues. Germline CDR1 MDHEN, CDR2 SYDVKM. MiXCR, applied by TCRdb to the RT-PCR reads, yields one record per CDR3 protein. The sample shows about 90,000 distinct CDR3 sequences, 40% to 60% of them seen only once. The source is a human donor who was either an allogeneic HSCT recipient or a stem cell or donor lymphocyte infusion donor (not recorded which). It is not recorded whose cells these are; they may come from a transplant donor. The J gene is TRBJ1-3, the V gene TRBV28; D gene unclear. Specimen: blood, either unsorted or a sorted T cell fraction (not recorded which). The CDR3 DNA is TGTGCCAGCAGTTTATGGCTCGGGCTGTCTGGAAACACCATATATTTT. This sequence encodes CASSLWLGLSGNTIYF.